These T cell receptor beta chains were read from a single sample in a study of shared clonotypes between healthy human individuals. Sequencing used immunoSEQ multiplex PCR; TCRdb keeps in-frame clones, though not all of them. The sample yields about 2.1 million clones, roughly 93% seen once. The sample consisted of naive CD8+ T cells from PBMCs. The receptors derive from a man aged 18 to 29 in good health. Some clones in this sample may be carry-over from other donors' samples. The CDR3 runs from the conserved cysteine through the conserved F or W. Each record gives: V gene, CDR3 length, clone size, CDR3 protein. Not all rows give a size; the values are once, few, many and, for expanded clones, a class.

TRBV7-9	16	few	CASSLGSRGPNEKLFF
TRBV7-9	14	.	CASSHVGPHQPQHF
TRBV28	17	.	CASSLGRDRGTYNEQFF
TRBV4-1	16	.	CASSQVGIAAAYEQYF
TRBV30	13	few	CAWRDRGNTEAFF
TRBV13	13	.	CASSPGRPSEQYF
TRBV7-9	15	.	CASSFFEGGEHEQYF
TRBV7-9	16	once	CASSLSWTGGNGELFF
TRBV9	14	.	CASSVGRNQETQYF
TRBV19	11	.	CASRQGGGYTF
TRBV27	14	.	CASSPHNSIGGYTF
TRBV7-9	16	once	CASSTPQGLAGVGQFF
TRBV6-6	13	.	CASSLWRNQPQHF
TRBV7-9	15	once	CASSQDIYSNQPQHF
TRBV9	15	.	CASSPIGTGIYEQYF
TRBV7-9	18	.	CASSSRLRDRNSYNEQFF
TRBV29-1	14	once	CSVLTSGSVGELFF
TRBV2	12	.	CAWASGQETQYF
TRBV7-9	16	.	CASSNQEGRGTDTQYF
TRBV9	14	.	CASSVSPWDPEAFF
TRBV28	15	.	CASSLWMTVPSGYTF
TRBV7-2	16	.	CASRLTAVPAINEQFF
TRBV7-9	16	.	CASSPRAANSYNEQFF
TRBV13	14	once	CASRKAALTSEQYF
TRBV29-1	14	.	CSVARDLRMDEQYF
TRBV13	13	once	CASRPQGNTEAFF
TRBV28	13	few	CASSPRLGAEAFF
TRBV7-2	18	.	CASIPLGVRGLAGETQYF
TRBV4-3	14	.	CASSHRVYTGELFF
TRBV5-5	18	.	CASSLSAIMNKSSYEQYF
TRBV6-5	15	once	CASSYSGPTNEKLFF
TRBV9	17	.	CASSVGINPATNEKLFF
TRBV10-3	13	.	CAISVLGTGELFF
TRBV6-5	15	.	CASSYSFLPPYEQYF
TRBV27	13	.	CASSSWGGNGYTF
TRBV5-3	14	.	CARSCGQGSYEQYF
TRBV30	13	.	CAWGPGPNSPLHF
TRBV27	16	.	CASRLAGFSGANVLTF
TRBV7-9	15	.	CASSYPGLAGGEQFF
TRBV7-9	14	.	CASSSSGQGYNYTF
TRBV7-3	16	.	CASTNPTSTSTDTQYF
TRBV25-1	16	.	CASTGGRTIGYNEQFF